This TCR beta chain derives from a study of Ad26.COV2.S vaccination and SARS-CoV-2 variants. The treatment is: roughly 20 received Ad26.COV2.S at low or high dose, single or two shots; several received placebo; per-sample allocation not given. Samples came from day 63 after the first vaccine or placebo injection. With V trimmed by 2 bases and J by 5 bases, 8 bases remained unmatched. The germline V gene encodes CDR1 SGHRS and CDR2 YFSETQ. This CDR3 spans 16 amino acids. Generated by immunoSEQ multiplex PCR, the TCRdb table keeps only in-frame clones and is missing some. The sample includes about 680,000 clones, about 89% seen only once; the top ten take around 1.4%.

The sequencing here drew on peripheral blood, taken in a trial of Ad26.COV2.S vaccine versus placebo. This TCR was sampled from a person aged 18-65 years who received the Ad26.COV2.S COVID-19 vaccine or a placebo. V usage is TRBV5-1 and J usage is TRBJ1-4; 8 nucleotides line up with TRBD1. The CDR3 spells CASSFQPTGANEKLFF. The CDR3 nucleotides read TGCGCCAGCAGCTTCCAACCGACAGGGGCAAATGAAAAACTGTTTTTT.